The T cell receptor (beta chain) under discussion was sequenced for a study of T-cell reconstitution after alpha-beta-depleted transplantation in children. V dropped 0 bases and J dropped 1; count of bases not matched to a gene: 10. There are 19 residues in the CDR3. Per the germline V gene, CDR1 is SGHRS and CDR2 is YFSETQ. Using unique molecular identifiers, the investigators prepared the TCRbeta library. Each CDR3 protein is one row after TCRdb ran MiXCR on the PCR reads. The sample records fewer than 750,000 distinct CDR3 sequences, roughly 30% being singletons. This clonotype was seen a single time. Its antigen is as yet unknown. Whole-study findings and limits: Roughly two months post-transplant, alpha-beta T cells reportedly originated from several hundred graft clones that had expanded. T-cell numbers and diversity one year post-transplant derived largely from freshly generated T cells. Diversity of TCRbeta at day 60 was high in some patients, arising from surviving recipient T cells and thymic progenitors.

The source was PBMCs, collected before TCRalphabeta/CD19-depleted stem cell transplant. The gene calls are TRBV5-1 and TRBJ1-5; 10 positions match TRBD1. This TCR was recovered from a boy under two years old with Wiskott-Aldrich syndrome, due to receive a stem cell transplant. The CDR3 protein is CASSLVPRTGGLSNQPQHF. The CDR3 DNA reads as TGCGCCAGCAGCTTGGTACCCCGGACAGGGGGTTTGAGCAATCAGCCCCAGCATTTT.